The rows below give T cell receptor beta chains drawn from one sample of a study of neurological immune-mediated disorders. TCRdb reprocessed the 5' RACE reads with MiXCR, giving one entry per CDR3 protein. This sample has roughly 62,000 distinct CDR3 sequences, with around 4.8% found just once. The sample consisted of PBMCs. Source of these receptors: a woman in her fifties or sixties with multiple sclerosis. Each CDR3 is given with its conserved first and last residue. D genes are given only for firm matches. The size entry is marked missing in some rows and otherwise reads once, few, many or a size class.

j_call v_call clone_size d_call cdr3_aa cdr3_nt
TRBJ2-5 TRBV20-1 many . CSARDPRAGETQYF TGCAGTGCTAGAGATCCCCGGGCCGGTGAGACCCAGTACTTC
TRBJ2-3 TRBV5-6 . . CASSRGLTDTQYF TGTGCCAGCAGCCGGGGTTTAACAGATACGCAGTATTTT
TRBJ2-3 TRBV9 . TRBD2 CASSISGLAGSTGDTQYF TGTGCCAGCAGCATATCGGGACTAGCGGGGAGTACGGGAGATACGCAGTATTTT
TRBJ2-1 TRBV6-2/TRBV6-3 . . CASSYSDYSYNEQFF TGTGCCAGCAGTTACAGCGATTACTCCTACAATGAGCAGTTCTTC
TRBJ2-3 TRBV20-1 many TRBD1 CSADTTGREGDTQYF TGCAGTGCGGATACGACAGGGAGAGAGGGAGATACGCAGTATTTT
TRBJ1-3 TRBV5-1 . . CASSLAGSLSGNTIYF TGCGCCAGCAGCTTGGCTGGGTCCCTCTCTGGAAACACCATATATTTT
TRBJ2-3 TRBV6-5 few . CASRWQAASTDTQYF TGTGCCAGCAGATGGCAGGCAGCTAGCACAGATACGCAGTATTTT
TRBJ2-4 TRBV7-2 many . CASNVGVGNIQYF TGTGCCAGCAACGTTGGGGTTGGTAACATTCAGTACTTC
TRBJ2-1 TRBV6-2/TRBV6-3 many . CASSYEGPGEQFF TGTGCCAGCAGTTACGAGGGGCCAGGTGAGCAGTTCTTC
TRBJ2-3 TRBV12-3/TRBV12-4 many . CASTQGRGGGTDTQYF TGTGCCAGCACCCAAGGGCGAGGTGGGGGTACAGATACGCAGTATTTT
TRBJ2-3 TRBV5-1 many . CASRSTGSGDTQYF TGCGCCAGCAGATCGACAGGCAGCGGGGATACGCAGTATTTT
TRBJ2-7 TRBV7-2 many . CASSPGAVPTYEQYF TGTGCCAGCAGCCCCGGGGCAGTCCCTACCTACGAGCAGTACTTC
TRBJ1-1 TRBV5-1 many . CASSPADRGLKAFF TGCGCCAGCAGCCCTGCGGACAGAGGGCTGAAAGCTTTCTTT
TRBJ1-5 TRBV5-1 . . CASSWGTEDQPQHF TGCGCCAGCAGCTGGGGTACAGAGGATCAGCCCCAGCATTTT
TRBJ1-1 TRBV20-1 many . CSAYTMTVNTEAFF TGCAGTGCTTACACAATGACAGTTAACACTGAAGCTTTCTTT
TRBJ1-5 TRBV12-3/TRBV12-4 few . CASSLGVAPQNF TGTGCCAGCAGTTTGGGGGTGGCGCCCCAGAATTTT
TRBJ1-2 TRBV20-1 few TRBD1 CSASYWQGDGYTF TGCAGTGCCAGCTATTGGCAGGGGGATGGCTACACCTTC
TRBJ2-1 TRBV9 medium-sized TRBD2 CASSALAGGVEQFF TGTGCCAGCAGCGCCCTAGCGGGGGGGGTTGAGCAGTTCTTC
TRBJ1-1 TRBV5-1 many TRBD1 CASSVGQGAGEAFF TGCGCCAGCAGCGTAGGACAGGGGGCTGGTGAAGCTTTCTTT
TRBJ1-5 TRBV5-1 few . CASSLGGDQPQNF TGCGCCAGCAGCTTGGGGGGCGATCAGCCCCAGAATTTT